The 17 T cell receptor beta chains reported below all come from one sample, sequenced in a study of OX40 agonist ivuxolimab in advanced cancers. The method was immunoSEQ multiplex PCR; TCRdb's version includes in-frame clones alone and lacks a portion of them. Here the sample spans roughly 120,000 clones, approximately 89% being singletons. The sequences come from CD4+ or CD8+ T cells sorted from blood, collected in a trial of the OX40 agonist ivuxolimab. The origin of the receptors is an adult with an advanced solid tumor such as melanoma, head and neck, liver or kidney cancer.

In its sample, this clone was seen once. The chain uses TRBV6-1 and TRBJ2-5; tentative D call: TRBD2 (6 bases). Trimming took 2 bases from V and 7 from J, leaving 14 bases between them. Germline loops: CDR1 MNHNS, CDR2 SASEGT. CDR3 length: 14 residues. This CDR3 reads CASSEPTLGGTQYF. CDR3 nucleotide sequence: TGTGCCAGCAGTGAACCGACCCTGGGGGGGACCCAGTACTTC.

The chain has TRBV30 and TRBJ1-3, with D tentatively TRBD1 (5 bases). Germline-derived CDR1 and CDR2 are GTSNPN and SVGIG (reference sequence). The CDR3 length is 15 residues. Trimming left V 3 bases short and J 3 bases short, with 15 bases between. In DNA, the CDR3 is TGTGCCTGGAGCCCTGGGGGGGTCTTTGGAAACACCATATATTTT. As protein: CAWSPGGVFGNTIYF.

The chain employs TRBV7-2 and TRBJ2-4; D unclear. Per the germline V gene, CDR1 is SGHTA and CDR2 is FQGNSA. The CDR3 covers 13 residues. The V gene lost 1 base and the J gene lost 4 bases, with 5 bases spanning the gap. CDR3 nucleotides: TGTGCCAGCAGCTTAGACGGGAAAAACATTCAGTACTTC. Translating it yields CASSLDGKNIQYF.

The V gene is TRBV5-4, the J gene TRBJ2-2, with TRBD1 matching over 7 bases. The germline V gene encodes CDR1 SGHNT and CDR2 YYREEE (reference sequence). The CDR3 runs to 15 residues. V dropped 5 bases and J dropped 4; count of bases not matched to a gene: 8. DNA for the CDR3: TGTGCCAGCAGACCCGACAGGGTAGTCACCGGGGAGCTGTTTTTT. Protein sequence: CASRPDRVVTGELFF. The complete variable domain, with remaining parts taken from reference TRBV5-4 and TRBJ2-2, reads ETGVTQSPTHLIKTRGQQVTLRCSSQSGHNTVSWYQQALGQGPQFIFQYYREEENGRGNFPPRFSGLQFPNYSSELNVNALELDDSALYLCASRPDRVVTGELFFGEGSRLTVL.

This clone is a singleton in its sample. J is TRBJ1-4 and V is TRBV28, with TRBD1 identical over 9 bases. Germline V gene sequence: CDR1 MDHEN, CDR2 SYDVKM. The CDR3 is made up of 16 amino acids. With 7 bases clipped from V and 7 bases from J, the junction kept 13 bases outside the gene matches. This CDR3 is CASTGTGRFRGEKLFF. Here the CDR3 DNA reads TGTGCCAGCACCGGGACAGGGCGATTCCGGGGTGAAAAACTGTTTTTT.

The chain is built from TRBV11-1 and TRBJ2-5, with 9 positions matching TRBD1. Trimming removed 4 bases from V and 3 bases from J; junction bases left unmatched: 9. CDR1 and CDR2 from the germline V gene are SGHAT and FQDESV (reference sequence). CDR3 length: 16 amino acids. The CDR3 region has the DNA TGTGCCAGCAGCTCATTGCGGGACAGGGTAAAAGAGACCCAGTACTTC. It yields the protein CASSSLRDRVKETQYF.

The chain uses TRBV6-5 and TRBJ2-2; D is perhaps TRBD1 or TRBD2 (6 bases each). The CDR3 has 15 amino acids. With 0 bases removed from V and 7 bases from J, the gap between germline ends came to 12 bases. Germline CDR1 is MNHEY and CDR2 is SVGAGI. CDR3 nucleotide sequence: TGTGCCAGCAGTTACTCCGTCAGGGGAGGCGGGGAGCTGTTTTTT. As protein: CASSYSVRGGGELFF.

This chain links TRBV25-1 with TRBJ1-2; D unclear. The CDR3 totals 12 residues. The germline gives CDR1 MGHDK, CDR2 SYGVNS. V was clipped by 4 bases and J by 0 bases, with 3 bases between them. CDR3 nucleotide sequence: TGTGCCAGCAGTGTCTCTAACTATGGCTACACCTTC. Protein product: CASSVSNYGYTF.

The V call is TRBV11-2, the J call TRBJ1-4, with a possible D match to TRBD1 (6 bases). The V and J ends lost 5 bases and 5 bases respectively, with 9 bases between them. This CDR3 region has 13 residues. The germline V gene has CDR1 SGHAT and CDR2 FQNNGV. The chain's CDR3 is CASSRGTNEKLFF. In DNA, the CDR3 is TGTGCCAGCAGCAGGGGGACAAATGAAAAACTGTTTTTT.

Concerning this clone itself: The junction and the germline gene differ at one end; a read error may be behind it. This same CDR3 is encoded by further DNA sequences in the sample. The chain carries TRBV7-2 and TRBJ1-1; no clear D. The CDR3 runs 14 residues. From germline, CDR1 is SGHTA and CDR2 FQGNSA. The CDR3 here is CASSLITEGTEAFF. The CDR3 DNA reads as TGTGCCAGCAGCTTAATAACGGAGGGCACTGAAGCCTTCTTT. Drawing the rest from reference TRBV7-2 and TRBJ1-1, the complete variable domain is GAGVSQSPSNKVTEKGKDVELRCDPISGHTALYWYRQSLGQGLEFLIYFQGNSAPDKSGLPSDRFSAERTGGSVSTLTIQRTQQEDSAVYLCASSLITEGTEAFFGQGTRLTVV.

With respect to this clone: The same CDR3 is also encoded by other DNA sequences in this sample. The chain has TRBV28 and TRBJ2-2, with 8 bases that match TRBD1. The CDR3 has 14 residues. V was clipped by 4 bases and J by 6 bases; unmatched bases: 4. CDR1 is MDHEN, CDR2 SYDVKM, per germline. The chain's CDR3 is CASSSTGAAGELFF. The CDR3, as DNA: TGTGCCAGCAGTTCGACAGGGGCGGCCGGGGAGCTGTTTTTT.

J is TRBJ2-1 and V is TRBV9, with 12 bases fitting TRBD2. The length of the CDR3 is 16 residues. CDR1 is SGDLS and CDR2 is YYNGEE in the germline V gene. V was pared by 4 bases and J by 7 bases, with 9 bases of the junction left unmatched. The CDR3 is CASSSRLAGVANEQFF. The CDR3 region has the DNA TGTGCCAGCAGCTCGAGACTAGCGGGAGTTGCAAATGAGCAGTTCTTC.

The rearrangement uses TRBV18 and TRBJ1-2; D unresolved. Germline V gene lookup returns CDR1 KGHSH and CDR2 LQKENI. The V end was cut by 3 bases, the J end by 1 base, with 24 bases between. The length of the CDR3 is 19 residues. The DNA of the CDR3 is TGTGCCAGCTCACCCCCCAGCACTGACCGAACCCGATATAACTATGGCTACACCTTC. This translates into CASSPPSTDRTRYNYGYTF.

V gene TRBV7-6 combines with J gene TRBJ2-3; tentatively, D is TRBD2 (5 bases). Germline lookup yields CDR1 SGHVS and CDR2 FNYEAQ. The CDR3 totals 14 residues. The V gene lost 3 bases and the J gene lost 3 bases, with 10 bases spanning the gap. The CDR3 bases are TGTGCCAGCAGCTTTAGCGAATCAACAGATACGCAGTATTTT. It codes for CASSFSESTDTQYF.

This clone was observed a handful of times. The chain combines TRBV5-5 with TRBJ2-7; the match to TRBD2 covers 9 bases. This CDR3 spans 15 amino acids. Germline CDR1 SGHKS, CDR2 YYEKEE (reference sequence). With V trimmed by 0 bases and J by 4 bases, 5 bases remained unmatched. In DNA, the CDR3 is TGTGCCAGCAGCTTGGGACTAGCGGACATTTACGAGCAGTACTTC. It encodes CASSLGLADIYEQYF.

The gene calls are TRBV7-2 and TRBJ1-1, with unresolved D. The germline gives CDR1 SGHTA, CDR2 FQGNSA. There are 14 residues in the CDR3. The germline V and J ends were trimmed by 1 base and 1 base, with 7 bases remaining between them. The CDR3 DNA is TGTGCCAGCAGCTTAGTAGCGGGGAACACTGAAGCTTTCTTT. Translation gives CASSLVAGNTEAFF.

This chain connects TRBV7-8 to TRBJ2-5; tentative D call: TRBD1 (5 bases). Germline CDR1 is SGHVS and CDR2 is FQNEAQ. Trimming removed 7 bases from V and 4 bases from J, with 19 bases in between. This CDR3 has 15 amino acids. This chain's CDR3 is CASKDQGRAAETQYF. The DNA of the CDR3 is TGTGCCAGCAAAGATCAGGGTCGAGCTGCAGAGACCCAGTACTTC.